Below, one T cell receptor beta chain is given with its context. No antigen is known for it. A much larger clone is a single base away; this may be a read error. Using RNA template, CDR3s of TCR alpha and beta were amplified with iRepertoire arm-PCR. For one-step reverse transcription and amplification, 100-400 ng of tissue mRNA or PBMC total RNA was used. TCRdb processed the multiplex PCR reads anew with MiXCR; each CDR3 protein has one entry. This table has some 110,000 distinct CDR3 sequences, roughly 20% appearing once. These data belong to a study of glioma-infiltrating T cells. Study-wide results and caveats: Non-neoplastic patients had below-expected tissue-blood divergence, while all gliomas exceeded expectation. CDR3 overlap between tissue and blood was very small.

Trimming cost V 6 bases and J 2 bases; bases outside gene matches: 7. This CDR3 spans 15 amino acids. CDR1 is LGHNA and CDR2 is YNFKEQ in the germline V gene. The origin of this receptor is a human donor with low-grade glioma or glioblastoma, undergoing nonglioma brain surgery, or in good health (not recorded which). Sample: glioma tissue, nonneoplastic brain tissue, or PBMCs (not recorded which). The rearrangement joins TRBV4-2 to TRBJ1-3, with 7 nucleotides matching TRBD1. Here the CDR3 reads CASRHDRDTGNTIYF. CDR3 DNA sequence: TGTGCCAGCAGGCATGACAGGGACACTGGAAACACCATATATTTT.